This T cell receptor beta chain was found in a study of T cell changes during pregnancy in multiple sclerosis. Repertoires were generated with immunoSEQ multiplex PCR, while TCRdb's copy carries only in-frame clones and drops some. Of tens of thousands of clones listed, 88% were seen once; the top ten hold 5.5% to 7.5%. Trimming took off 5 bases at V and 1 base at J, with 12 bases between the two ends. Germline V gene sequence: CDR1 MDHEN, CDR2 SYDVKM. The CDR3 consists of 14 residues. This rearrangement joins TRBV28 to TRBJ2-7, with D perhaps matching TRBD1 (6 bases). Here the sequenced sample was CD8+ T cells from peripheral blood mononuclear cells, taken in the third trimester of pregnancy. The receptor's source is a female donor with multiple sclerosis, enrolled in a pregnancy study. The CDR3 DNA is TGTGCCAGCAGTATATTACAGGGATCCTACGAGCAGTACTTC. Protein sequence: CASSILQGSYEQYF. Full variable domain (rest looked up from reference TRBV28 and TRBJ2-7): DVKVTQSSRYLVKRTGEKVFLECVQDMDHENMFWYRQDPGLGLRLIYFSYDVKMKEKGDIPEGYSVSREKKERFSLILESASTNQTSMYLCASSILQGSYEQYFGPGTRLTVT.